One sample yielded the 5 T cell receptor beta chains listed below, sequenced in a study of cytomegalovirus exposure and HLA in healthy donors. Primers: 60 Vbeta forward and 13 Jbeta reverse. Using immunoSEQ multiplex PCR, the repertoire was profiled, and TCRdb retains in-frame clones only, with some absent. The sample holds roughly 150,000 clones, about four fifths seen once. Specimen: PBMCs. The receptors derive from a woman aged 40 to 50 in good health and CMV-seropositive.

The chain carries TRBV28 and TRBJ2-5; no definite D call. The DNA end favors TRBJ2-7, so the J call may be wrong. CDR3 size: 12 residues. Germline V gives CDR1 MDHEN, CDR2 SYDVKM. This CDR3 reads CASGLSDYEQYF. DNA of the CDR3: TGTGCCAGCGGCCTTTCGGACTACGAGCAGTACTTC.

The gene calls are TRBV9 and TRBJ2-7; 11 bases align to TRBD1. The CDR3 runs to 16 residues. Germline lookup yields CDR1 SGDLS and CDR2 YYNGEE. Trimming cost V 3 bases and J 4 bases; bases outside gene matches: 9. Written as DNA, the CDR3 is TGTGCCAGCAGCGATTCCCCGGACAGGGGGCCGTACGAGCAGTACTTC. Its translation: CASSDSPDRGPYEQYF.

The chain recombines TRBV7-2 with TRBJ2-7, with TRBD2 matching 8 bases. Germline CDR1 reads SGHTA; CDR2 reads FQGNSA. Trimming at V came to 0 bases and at J to 4 bases, leaving 17 bases not matched to a gene. This CDR3 has 19 amino acids. CDR3 residues: CASSLALGPLAVGWYEQYF. The CDR3 DNA follows: TGTGCCAGCAGCTTAGCGCTGGGCCCACTAGCGGTTGGTTGGTACGAGCAGTACTTC. The variable domain in full, completed from reference TRBV7-2 and TRBJ2-7, reads GAGVSQSPSNKVTEKGKDVELRCDPISGHTALYWYRQSLGQGLEFLIYFQGNSAPDKSGLPSDRFSAERTGGSVSTLTIQRTQQEDSAVYLCASSLALGPLAVGWYEQYFGPGTRLTVT.

About this clone: Other DNA sequences of this sample code for an identical CDR3. This chain connects TRBV7-2 to TRBJ2-5; 9 nucleotides match TRBD2. The CDR3 is made up of 15 amino acids. V lost 1 base and J lost 5; bases outside the gene matches: 5. Germline V gene data show CDR1 as SGHTA and CDR2 as FQGNSA. CDR3 nucleotide sequence: TGTGCCAGCAGCTTAGGGGGGGCGGGAGGGGAGACCCAGTACTTC. This codes for CASSLGGAGGETQYF.

This chain joins TRBV19 and TRBJ2-1, with D possibly being TRBD2 (6 bases). V lost 3 bases and J 5 bases, leaving 8 bases between the germline ends. From germline, CDR1 is LNHDA and CDR2 SQIVND (reference sequence). This CDR3 spans 13 amino acids. The CDR3 sequence is CASSMGLHNEQFF. CDR3 coding DNA: TGTGCCAGTAGTATGGGACTTCACAATGAGCAGTTCTTC.